Below, 30 T cell receptor beta chains from the same sample are listed, as sequenced in a study of T-cell memory formation after mild COVID-19. TCRdb re-called the 5' RACE reads with MiXCR, one entry per CDR3 protein. Among roughly 260,000 distinct CDR3 sequences listed, about 16% were seen once. Sample: PBMCs or a T cell subset sorted from them (not recorded which). The receptors were sampled from a man younger than 35 who had mild COVID-19 (a few samples of this study predate the infection). Cell type and time point are not known.

This chain joins TRBV5-1 and TRBJ2-5, with 8 bases fitting TRBD2. Germline loops: CDR1 SGHRS, CDR2 YFSETQ. There are 14 residues in the CDR3. After removal of 4 bases from V and 1 base from J, the junction contained 3 bases not matched to a gene. The CDR3 loop reads CASSPGGPQETQYF. CDR3 in DNA: TGCGCCAGCAGCCCGGGGGGGCCCCAAGAGACCCAGTACTTC.

This clonotype was picked up many times. The chain is built from TRBV7-2 and TRBJ1-1, with a weak D call TRBD1 (5 bases). Germline V CDR1 and CDR2: SGHTA, FQGNSA. Trimming removed 5 bases from V and 5 bases from J, with 15 bases in between. The CDR3 is 14 residues long. The CDR3 is CASSPQGVGTEAFF. CDR3 DNA sequence: TGTGCCAGCAGCCCCCAGGGTGTAGGAACTGAAGCTTTCTTT.

This clonotype was seen only a few times. The V call is TRBV5-1, the J call TRBJ2-3; no definite D call. There are 13 residues in the CDR3. Trimming took off 5 bases at V and 6 bases at J, with 13 bases between the two ends. In germline, CDR1 is SGHRS, CDR2 YFSETQ. CDR3 protein: CASRDRTLDTQYF. In nucleotides, the CDR3 is TGCGCCAGCAGAGATCGGACCCTCGATACGCAGTATTTT. The whole variable domain, remainder taken from reference TRBV5-1 and TRBJ2-3, is KAGVTQTPRYLIKTRGQQVTLSCSPISGHRSVSWYQQTPGQGLQFLFEYFSETQRNKGNFPGRFSGRQFSNSRSEMNVSTLELGDSALYLCASRDRTLDTQYFGPGTRLTVL.

In this sample, this clonotype turned up a few times. The V gene is TRBV7-3, the J gene TRBJ2-1; TRBD1 might be the D (7 bases). Trimming stripped 8 bases from V and 8 bases from J, with 16 bases between. The V gene's germline CDR1 is SGHTA and CDR2 FQGTGA. The CDR3 is made up of 13 amino acids. The DNA of the CDR3 is TGTGCCAGCGGTCGACTAGGACAGGATGAGCAGTTCTTC. Translated: CASGRLGQDEQFF.

This clonotype was recorded at least ten times. V gene TRBV18 combines with J gene TRBJ2-1, with 8 positions matching TRBD1. Germline lookup yields CDR1 KGHSH and CDR2 LQKENI. V gave up 4 bases and J gave up 7 bases; unmatched junction bases: 9. The CDR3 covers 15 residues. CDR3 coding DNA: TGTGCCAGCTCACTGAGGGAGACAGGGGTAAATGAGCAGTTCTTC. Residues: CASSLRETGVNEQFF.

This clonotype was seen many times. This chain uses TRBV7-6 with TRBJ1-6; D is perhaps TRBD1 (5 bases). V lost 2 bases and J lost 14, with 31 bases in between. Germline CDR1 SGHVS, CDR2 FNYEAQ. The CDR3 runs 19 residues. The CDR3 region has the DNA TGTGCCAGCAGCTTAATCCCCCCCCAGGGAAAAGAGTGGGCCTTCACCCTCCACTTT. Protein sequence: CASSLIPPQGKEWAFTLHF. Using reference TRBV7-6 and TRBJ1-6 for the parts outside the CDR3, the full variable domain is GAGVSQSPRYKVTKRGQDVALRCDPISGHVSLYWYRQALGQGPEFLTYFNYEAQQDKSGLPNDRFSAERPEGSISTLTIQRTEQRDSAMYRCASSLIPPQGKEWAFTLHFGNGTRLTVT.

This clonotype was observed a few times. V gene TRBV11-2 combines with J gene TRBJ2-1; a weak D match, TRBD1 (6 bases). Germline values: CDR1 SGHAT, CDR2 FQNNGV. Trimming cost V 5 bases and J 3 bases, with 11 bases left between them. The CDR3 length is 14 residues. The chain's CDR3 is CASSQGQDYNEQFF. CDR3 DNA sequence: TGTGCCAGCAGCCAGGGGCAGGACTACAATGAGCAGTTCTTC.

This clonotype came up a few times. This chain uses TRBV7-8 with TRBJ2-7; the match to TRBD1 covers 10 bases. The J segment lost 3 bases and the V segment lost 1 base, leaving 3 bases of the junction unmatched. The CDR3 spans 15 residues. Germline V gives CDR1 SGHVS, CDR2 FQNEAQ. CDR3 nucleotide sequence: TGTGCCAGCAGCTTAGGGACAGGGGGAGGCTACGAGCAGTACGTC. This sequence encodes CASSLGTGGGYEQYV.

This sequence joins TRBV7-3 and TRBJ2-1, with a possible D match to TRBD1 (7 bases). Germline loops: CDR1 SGHTA, CDR2 FQGTGA. CDR3 size: 14 residues. Deletions cut 0 bases from V and 9 bases from J, with 12 bases between. Here the CDR3 reads CASSLTAGGSEQFF. Here the CDR3 DNA reads TGTGCCAGCAGCTTAACGGCAGGGGGGAGTGAGCAGTTCTTC.

DNA for the CDR3: TGTGCCAGCTTGGGGAACACTGAAGCTTTCTTT. Its protein is CASLGNTEAFF. J is TRBJ1-1 and V is TRBV6-5; D remains unclear. CDR1 MNHEY and CDR2 SVGAGI come from the germline V gene. V was shortened by 8 bases and J by 1 base, with 5 bases between the two germline ends. This CDR3 has 11 amino acids.

CDR3 sequence reads: CASSRENGQPQHF. Written as DNA, the CDR3 is TGTGCCAGCAGCAGGGAAAACGGTCAGCCCCAGCATTTT. The chain links TRBV7-2 to TRBJ1-5, with D hard to call. This CDR3 has 13 residues. Germline V gene data show CDR1 as SGHTA and CDR2 as FQGNSA. Trimming cost V 5 bases and J 6 bases, with 11 bases left between them.

This clonotype was found a few times. The chain has TRBV5-1 and TRBJ2-3; D not certain. V lost 0 bases, J lost 1 base, and 6 bases lay in between. This CDR3 comprises 14 residues. Germline assignment: CDR1 SGHRS and CDR2 YFSETQ. The CDR3: CASSLGARTDTQYF. CDR3 nucleotides: TGCGCCAGCAGCTTGGGAGCCCGCACAGATACGCAGTATTTT.

This chain connects TRBV12-3 or TRBV12-4 to TRBJ2-7; either TRBD1 or TRBD2 may fit D (5 bases each). This CDR3 comprises 15 residues. Trimming cost V 9 bases and J 0 bases, with 18 bases left between them. The CDR3 sequence is CASQALVGPSYEQYF. The DNA for the CDR3 is TGTGCCAGTCAAGCCCTCGTGGGACCCTCCTACGAGCAGTACTTC.

This clonotype has more than one count but fewer than ten. This chain uses TRBV20-1 with TRBJ2-4, with D hard to call. Trimming stripped 6 bases from V and 3 bases from J, with 12 bases between. CDR1 DFQATT and CDR2 SNEGSKA come from the germline V gene (reference sequence). The CDR3 covers 13 residues. Written as DNA, the CDR3 is TGCAGTGCATATGTTTTTAGCAAAAACATTCAGTACTTC. It yields the protein CSAYVFSKNIQYF.

The chain has TRBV29-1 and TRBJ2-7, with 13 bases identical to TRBD2. The V and J ends lost 7 bases and 4 bases, in that order; junction bases with no gene match: 4. The germline V gene encodes CDR1 SQVTM and CDR2 ANQGSEA. The CDR3 has 13 amino acids. This CDR3 reads CSARTSGGYEQYF. The CDR3 DNA reads TGCAGCGCCAGGACTAGCGGGGGATACGAGCAGTACTTC.

CDR3 nucleotides: TGCGCCAGCAGCTTGGACGGGGTTTCGAGTTCTGAAGCTTTCTTT. Amino acids: CASSLDGVSSSEAFF. The genes are TRBV5-1 and TRBJ1-1; D unresolved. The germline gives CDR1 SGHRS, CDR2 YFSETQ. This CDR3 has 15 residues. Trimming removed 0 bases from V and 6 bases from J, with 15 bases in between.

J is TRBJ1-5 and V is TRBV10-3; D call uncertain. The CDR3 runs to 13 residues. V was pared by 6 bases and J by 0 bases, with 6 bases between. Per the germline V gene, CDR1 is ENHRY and CDR2 is SYGVKD. The CDR3, as DNA: TGTGCCATCAGCGGAAGTAGCAATCAGCCCCAGCATTTT. Its protein product is CAISGSSNQPQHF.

This clonotype was counted only a few times. The chain employs TRBV5-6 and TRBJ1-2, with TRBD1 matching 8 bases. The germline CDR1 and CDR2 sequences are SGHDT and YYEEEE. Trimming cost V 3 bases and J 5 bases; bases outside gene matches: 6. The CDR3 runs 14 residues. Here the CDR3 DNA reads TGTGCCAGCAGCTCGACAGGGGCAGGGTATGGCTACACCTTC. It translates to CASSSTGAGYGYTF. The whole variable domain, remainder taken from reference TRBV5-6 and TRBJ1-2, is DAGVTQSPTHLIKTRGQQVTLRCSPKSGHDTVSWYQQALGQGPQFIFQYYEEEERQRGNFPDRFSGHQFPNYSSELNVNALLLGDSALYLCASSSTGAGYGYTFGSGTRLTVV.

The rearrangement links TRBV7-3 to TRBJ2-3; D is undetermined. Germline assignment: CDR1 SGHTA and CDR2 FQGTGA. V lost 1 base and J 0 bases, leaving 14 bases between the germline ends. The CDR3 consists of 17 residues. The CDR3: CASSLIGGRYSTDTQYF. CDR3 DNA: TGTGCCAGCAGCTTAATAGGCGGACGTTACAGCACAGATACGCAGTATTTT. Together with reference TRBV7-3 and TRBJ2-3, the CDR3 gives the full variable domain: GAGVSQTPSNKVTEKGKYVELRCDPISGHTALYWYRQSLGQGPEFLIYFQGTGAADDSGLPNDRFFAVRPEGSVSTLKIQRTERGDSAVYLCASSLIGGRYSTDTQYFGPGTRLTVL.

The V call is TRBV6-5, the J call TRBJ2-3; D perhaps matches TRBD2 (5 bases). Trimming stripped 7 bases from V and 0 bases from J, with 8 bases between. Looked up from germline, CDR1 is MNHEY and CDR2 is SVGAGI. The CDR3 runs 13 residues. Here the CDR3 DNA reads TGTGCCAGCATTGCTAGCAGCACAGATACGCAGTATTTT. It specifies CASIASSTDTQYF.

The V gene is TRBV5-1, the J gene TRBJ2-3; no definite D call. The V gene's germline CDR1 is SGHRS and CDR2 YFSETQ. The CDR3 is 16 amino acids. Trimming took 0 bases from V and 0 from J, leaving 11 bases between them. In nucleotides, the CDR3 is TGCGCCAGCAGCTTGGAGACTGAACCTAGCACAGATACGCAGTATTTT. Translating gives CASSLETEPSTDTQYF.

This clonotype has a count of ten or more. Written as DNA, the CDR3 is TGCGCCAGCAGATTAGGGACAGGAGACACTGAAGCTTTCTTT. Protein sequence: CASRLGTGDTEAFF. This chain joins TRBV5-1 and TRBJ1-1; TRBD1 matches 8 bases. Unmatched junction bases numbered 6, after V lost 5 bases and J lost 3 bases. Germline-derived CDR1 and CDR2 are SGHRS and YFSETQ. CDR3 length equals 14 residues.

This clonotype was picked up one time. The rearrangement links TRBV12-3 or TRBV12-4 to TRBJ2-5, with D unresolved. The CDR3 extends over 12 amino acids. The V and J ends lost 6 bases and 5 bases respectively, with 10 bases between them. CDR3 loop: CASSPWHETQYF. As DNA, the CDR3 is TGTGCCAGCAGCCCCTGGCACGAGACCCAGTACTTC.

About this clonotype itself: The junction shows a germline mismatch at one end, possibly a read error. The chain employs TRBV2 and TRBJ1-1; 7 bases are shared with TRBD1. Germline V gene data show CDR1 as SNHLY and CDR2 as FYNNEI. The CDR3 sequence is 15 residues long. CDR3 DNA: TGTGACAGCAGTCCTTATGGACAGGCGGGGGCTGAAGCTTTCTTT. Its protein product is CDSSPYGQAGAEAFF.

This clonotype was detected ten times or more. The V gene is TRBV10-3, the J gene TRBJ1-2, with unresolved D. The CDR3 length is 15 residues. Trimming left V 2 bases short and J 0 bases short, with 10 bases between. Germline lookup yields CDR1 ENHRY and CDR2 SYGVKD. The CDR3 region has the DNA TGTGCCATCAGTGAGGGCGGTCCGACTAACTATGGCTACACCTTC. It translates to CAISEGGPTNYGYTF.

This clonotype was found a few times. This rearrangement joins TRBV2 to TRBJ2-5; D is unresolved. Per germline, CDR1 SNHLY and CDR2 FYNNEI. The V end lost 6 bases, the J end lost 5 bases, and 7 bases lay between the germline ends. The length of the CDR3 is 11 residues. This chain's CDR3 is CASRGWETQYF. CDR3 sequence (DNA): TGTGCCAGCAGGGGATGGGAGACCCAGTACTTC.

This chain's CDR3 is CSARDVRAGNTIYF. The CDR3 DNA sequence: TGCAGTGCTAGAGATGTGAGGGCTGGAAACACCATATATTTT. The rearrangement joins TRBV20-1 to TRBJ1-3, with D hard to call. The CDR3 has 14 amino acids. CDR1 DFQATT and CDR2 SNEGSKA come from the germline V gene (reference sequence). Deletions cut 0 bases from V and 2 bases from J, with 8 bases between.

The V and J genes are TRBV28 and TRBJ2-7; D is possibly TRBD2 (6 bases). V dropped 4 bases and J dropped 6 bases, with 10 bases sitting between them. Germline V gene data show CDR1 as MDHEN and CDR2 as SYDVKM. CDR3 length: 12 residues. CDR3 DNA: TGTGCCAGCAGTTCGTCCGGGAGCGAGCAGTACGTC. Its protein product is CASSSSGSEQYV.

This clonotype was counted between two and nine times. This chain uses TRBV7-2 with TRBJ1-6; TRBD1 is a possible D gene (6 bases). The ends were cut back, 6 bases at V and 10 bases at J, with 10 bases in the middle. This CDR3 has 12 residues. Germline lookup yields CDR1 SGHTA and CDR2 FQGNSA. Written as DNA, the CDR3 is TGTGCCAGCAGGGAGGGGGAGTCACCCCTCCACTTT. This sequence encodes CASREGESPLHF.

The chain joins TRBV6-1 to TRBJ2-7; possible D gene TRBD2, 5 bases. There are 14 residues in the CDR3. Trimming removed 6 bases from V and 5 bases from J, with 17 bases in between. Germline CDR1 reads MNHNS; CDR2 reads SASEGT. The CDR3 protein is CASRPGYTGHEQYV. In DNA form, the CDR3 reads TGTGCCAGCAGGCCGGGATACACGGGCCACGAGCAGTACGTC.